This is a list of T cell receptor beta chains from one sample in a study of blood T cell repertoires in COVID-19. The protocol was immunoSEQ multiplex PCR, while the TCRdb copy is restricted to in-frame clones and leaves out a portion. The data show 200,000 to 250,000 clones, with around 84% seen just once and roughly 4.5% held by the top ten. Specimen: peripheral blood. The receptors were sampled from a man aged 50-59 years with acute or convalescent COVID-19. The CDR3 runs from the conserved cysteine through the conserved F or W. The D gene is left open where the match is weak.

J | V | length | D | CDR3
TRBJ1-6 | TRBV7-9 | 14 | TRBD1 | CASKTGAYNSPLHF
TRBJ1-1 | TRBV5-1 | 15 | TRBD1 | CASSRSGQGGTEAFF
TRBJ1-1 | TRBV7-9 | 14 | TRBD1 | CASSSPGQGVVPFF
TRBJ1-3 | TRBV3-1/TRBV3-2 | 14 | - | CASSQAPLGNTIYF
TRBJ1-6 | TRBV30 | 16 | TRBD1 | CAWSVNPGQGGSPLHF
TRBJ2-7 | TRBV7-2 | 16 | TRBD2 | CASSPWGSSGSYEQYF
TRBJ2-3 | TRBV6-1 | 16 | TRBD2 | CASSGISGGETDTQYF
TRBJ1-3 | TRBV9 | 16 | - | CASSPREVYSGNTIYF
TRBJ2-5 | TRBV4-1 | 16 | TRBD2 | CASSQDGGTSQETQYF
TRBJ1-1 | TRBV5-5 | 17 | TRBD1 | CASSRITGTGTNTEAFF
TRBJ1-2 | TRBV4-1 | 14 | - | CASSQVEGSLGYTF
TRBJ2-5 | TRBV7-2 | 16 | - | CAGALTRDTASETQYF
TRBJ1-2 | TRBV13 | 15 | TRBD1 | CASSLPGGGRYGYTF
TRBJ2-7 | TRBV11-2 | 12 | - | CASRAVVDEQYF
TRBJ2-7 | TRBV5-1 | 17 | TRBD1 | CASSLAGQGTPWREQYF
TRBJ1-5 | TRBV2 | 14 | - | CASSGAYSNQPQHF
TRBJ2-6 | TRBV7-2 | 15 | TRBD1 | CASSSQGVGANVLTF
TRBJ2-5 | TRBV5-1 | 16 | - | CASSFQGGDGQETQYF
TRBJ2-3 | TRBV15 | 16 | - | CATSRDFGGHGDTQYF
TRBJ1-5 | TRBV4-1 | 15 | - | CASSQESSGNQPQHF
TRBJ2-7 | TRBV4-1 | 16 | TRBD2 | CASSRSTSGGPYEQYF
TRBJ1-2 | TRBV13 | 17 | TRBD1 | CASSLRGTGGTNYGYTF
TRBJ1-2 | TRBV5-4 | 15 | TRBD1 | CASSLWDRGTYGYTF
TRBJ1-5 | TRBV6-5 | 13 | TRBD1 | CASTQGVGQPQHF
TRBJ1-2 | TRBV6-1 | 15 | - | CASSELGLSRGGYTF
TRBJ1-6 | TRBV4-1 | 17 | - | CASSQDFQSWAGSPLHF
TRBJ1-1 | TRBV29-1 | 14 | - | CSVALTGGNTEAFF
TRBJ1-3 | TRBV4-1 | 15 | TRBD1 | CASSPQGAAGNTIYF
TRBJ1-1 | TRBV19 | 12 | - | CASSIDRSEAFF